Below, one TCR beta chain is given with its context. The target of this receptor is not known. It has no much larger one-base neighbor in the sample; base qualities were not kept. TCRbeta CDR3 regions were amplified from genomic DNA using the immunoSEQ Assay, a bias-controlled multiplex PCR. For the original study's pipeline: Within the assay, amplification of reference gene primers was used to estimate how many nucleated cells each sample contained. To quantify the absolute abundance of each unique TCRbeta CDR3 rearrangement, sequence reads were collapsed and filtered. For each sample, productive Simpson clonality was calculated as the square root of Simpson's diversity index across productive rearrangements. TCRdb mirrors the immuneACCESS table, restricted to in-frame sequences. Some clones are absent from its copies; in checked studies, under half trace to an unresolved V gene, and the reason for the others is unknown. The D gene and trimming were derived from the DNA, and the V and J assignments and clone size from that table. Recorded for this sample are 160,000 or so clones; 85% to 95% of them occurred a single time. 1.5% to 2.5% of the sample is taken by the ten largest.

This sample is drawn from a study of blood T cell repertoires in COVID-19 (dated by TCRdb to 2018 to 2020). Concerning the study at large: Collaborator samples came from the United States, Italy and Spain and covered acute and convalescent phases of COVID-19. The material from the prospective study consisted of cDNA or gDNA derived from T cells, B-cell-depleted T cells, or PBMCs. The dataset comprised deeply sampled blood TCRbeta repertoires from subjects exposed to, actively infected with, or recovered from COVID-19. A freely available public database, intended as a resource for researchers studying the immune response to SARS-CoV-2, is where the repertoires were released. The samples were drawn from the first 160 participants of the ongoing ImmuneRACE study and from over a thousand subjects provided by 6 global collaborators. A de-identified subject ID, COVID-19 status, age in years and sex were almost always included in the sample metadata. HLA class I and class II types, where available, came from metadata supplied by the sample provider rather than from assay-based typing. Broader findings and caveats from the paper: The amount of clinical and demographic metadata varied by source and participant and was provided uncurated.

At one collaborating source in Seattle, patients were enrolled during active infection and were followed longitudinally through the course of disease. Whole blood was collected in K2EDTA tubes by collaborating institutions according to the institutions' own protocols. For TCRbeta analysis, collaborators shipped samples in one of three forms: frozen whole blood, isolated PBMCs, or DNA extracted from either of those sample types. Via the germline V gene, CDR1 is SNHLY and CDR2 FYNNEI. The CDR3 spans 13 residues, from the cysteine through the phenylalanine. Kept here is only the CDR3 DNA, which spans 39 bases and is read in frame from base 1. V lost 6 bases and J lost 4 bases; the stretch between them is 10 bases long.

Recombination joined TRBV2 with TRBJ2-1, and the D gene may be TRBD1, 6 bases matching. Sequencing input: peripheral blood. The origin of this receptor is a woman aged 55-70 years with COVID-19, enrolled during active disease. The nucleotide sequence reads TGTGCCAGCAGGACGGGACAATACAATGAGCAGTTCTTC. Its protein is CASRTGQYNEQFF.